A selection of T cell receptor beta chains follows, all from one sample in a study of OX40 agonist ivuxolimab in advanced cancers. Only in-frame clones appear in the TCRdb table, and some are missing; sequencing was by immunoSEQ multiplex PCR. The sample lists roughly 50,000 clones; approximately 91% were seen once. Sequenced here: CD4+ or CD8+ T cells sorted from blood, sampled in a trial of the OX40 agonist ivuxolimab. Receptors were obtained from an adult with an advanced solid tumor such as melanoma, head and neck, liver or kidney cancer. The CDR3 runs from the conserved cysteine through the conserved F or W. D genes are given only for firm matches. Clone size is shown for a subset of rows, as once, few, many or a class of expanded clone.

size	D	V	J	CDR3	DNA
-	-	TRBV11-2	TRBJ2-3	CASSLGAKAYTDTQYF	TGTGCCAGCAGCTTAGGTGCGAAGGCCTACACAGATACGCAGTATTTT
once	-	TRBV5-1	TRBJ1-3	CASSLDPADGNTIYF	TGCGCCAGCAGCTTGGATCCGGCAGATGGAAACACCATATATTTT
-	-	TRBV18	TRBJ2-7	CASSPYAGISYEQYF	TGTGCCAGCTCACCGTACGCAGGGATTTCCTACGAGCAGTACTTC
-	TRBD1	TRBV7-9	TRBJ1-1	CASSSRQGELSVF	TGTGCCAGCAGCTCGAGACAGGGGGAACTGAGTGTCTTT
-	TRBD1	TRBV2	TRBJ2-5	CASSDPPGGPQETQYF	TGTGCCAGCAGTGATCCACCAGGGGGACCCCAAGAGACCCAGTACTTC
-	TRBD2	TRBV11-2	TRBJ2-3	CASSLGVLAGGVHTQYF	TGTGCCAGCAGCTTAGGCGTACTAGCGGGAGGGGTACATACGCAGTATTTT
once	-	TRBV25-1	TRBJ2-4	CASRSWGAENIQYF	TGTGCCAGCAGGTCTTGGGGGGCCGAAAACATTCAGTACTTC
-	TRBD1	TRBV7-3	TRBJ1-5	CASGEGARQPQHF	TGTGCCAGCGGGGAGGGGGCAAGACAGCCCCAGCATTTT
-	-	TRBV11-2	TRBJ2-7	CASRAGLSYEQYF	TGTGCCAGCAGGGCAGGGTTGTCCTACGAGCAGTACTTC
-	TRBD1	TRBV7-9	TRBJ2-7	CASSYYTGGEQYF	TGTGCCAGCAGCTATTATACAGGGGGAGAGCAGTACTTC
-	-	TRBV2	TRBJ1-5	CASSEALSNQPQHF	TGTGCCAGCAGTGAAGCGCTAAGCAATCAGCCCCAGCATTTT
-	-	TRBV5-6	TRBJ1-6	CASRTDQEGSPLHF	TGTGCCAGCAGGACGGATCAAGAAGGATCACCCCTCCACTTT
-	-	TRBV28	TRBJ2-1	CASGRGADGYNEQFF	TGTGCCAGCGGACGAGGGGCCGACGGCTACAATGAGCAGTTCTTC
once	-	TRBV6-6	TRBJ1-2	CASRFTAAGSGGYTF	TGTGCCAGCAGATTTACTGCCGCAGGATCAGGCGGCTACACCTTC
-	TRBD1	TRBV5-6	TRBJ1-2	CASSPLGQVYGYTF	TGTGCCAGCAGCCCATTGGGACAGGTATATGGCTACACCTTC
once	-	TRBV5-6	TRBJ2-3	CASSLERADTQYF	TGTGCCAGCAGCTTGGAAAGGGCTGATACGCAGTATTTT
once	-	TRBV7-9	TRBJ1-5	CASSEPGDSNQPQHF	TGTGCCAGCAGCGAACCCGGGGATAGCAATCAGCCCCAGCATTTT
-	-	TRBV21-1	TRBJ1-5	CASSKGQVGNQPQHF	TGTGCCAGCAGCAAAGGACAGGTTGGCAATCAGCCCCAGCATTTT
-	-	TRBV18	TRBJ2-3	CASSGGRDTQYF	TGTGCCAGCTCAGGTGGGCGAGATACGCAGTATTTT
-	TRBD1	TRBV19	TRBJ1-6	CASTRDRGGSPLHF	TGTGCCAGTACCAGGGACAGGGGAGGCTCACCCCTCCACTTT
-	-	TRBV7-2	TRBJ1-1	CASSFRIRRSHEAFF	TGTGCCAGCAGCTTTAGGATAAGACGGAGCCACGAAGCTTTCTTT
once	-	TRBV2	TRBJ2-5	CASSERRGTQYF	TGTGCCAGCAGTGAACGACGGGGGACCCAGTACTTC
-	TRBD2	TRBV10-3	TRBJ2-1	CAISGLAGRNSYNEQFF	TGTGCCATCAGTGGACTAGCGGGCCGAAACTCCTACAATGAGCAGTTCTTC
-	-	TRBV4-1	TRBJ2-4	CASSQDTTKNIQYF	TGCGCCAGCAGCCAAGATACAACCAAAAACATTCAGTACTTC
-	TRBD1	TRBV7-9	TRBJ2-2	CASSPWGQIGQGELFF	TGTGCCAGCAGCCCCTGGGGACAGATCGGGCAAGGGGAGCTGTTTTTT
-	-	TRBV7-2	TRBJ2-5	CASSFGMREETQYF	TGTGCCAGCAGCTTCGGAATGAGGGAAGAGACCCAGTACTTC
-	-	TRBV19	TRBJ1-4	CASQTSEGEKLFF	TGTGCCAGTCAGACGTCCGAGGGGGAAAAACTGTTTTTT
once	-	TRBV5-4	TRBJ1-1	CASSAPTGGGFF	TGTGCCAGCAGCGCGCCTACTGGAGGGGGTTTCTTT
-	-	TRBV6-5	TRBJ1-5	CASSQGENQPQHF	TGTGCCAGCAGCCAGGGAGAGAATCAGCCCCAGCATTTT
-	-	TRBV19	TRBJ2-1	CASSIRVGSYNEQFF	TGTGCCAGTAGTATAAGGGTAGGGTCCTACAATGAGCAGTTCTTC
-	-	TRBV7-9	TRBJ1-2	CASSPQPNYGYTF	TGTGCCAGCAGCCCCCAACCTAACTATGGCTACACCTTC
-	-	TRBV28	TRBJ2-7	CASSLWGYEQYF	TGTGCCAGCAGTCTATGGGGCTACGAGCAGTACTTC
-	-	TRBV7-2	TRBJ2-6	CASSRFGSEPGANVLTF	TGTGCCAGCAGCCGCTTCGGGAGCGAGCCTGGGGCCAACGTCCTGACTTTC
-	TRBD1	TRBV19	TRBJ1-1	CASTSDRGPDTEAFF	TGTGCCAGTACCTCAGACAGGGGGCCGGACACTGAAGCTTTCTTT
once	-	TRBV11-3	TRBJ2-1	CASSPDWGNEQFF	TGTGCCAGCAGCCCAGACTGGGGCAATGAGCAGTTCTTC
-	TRBD1	TRBV29-1	TRBJ1-6	CSVSRDSSDNSPLHF	TGCAGCGTCTCCCGGGACAGCTCAGATAATTCACCCCTCCACTTT
-	-	TRBV5-1	TRBJ2-5	CASTGGSGQETQYF	TGCGCCAGCACCGGGGGATCGGGCCAAGAGACCCAGTACTTC
-	-	TRBV5-1	TRBJ1-2	CASSLEGNYGYTF	TGCGCCAGCAGCTTGGAGGGGAACTATGGCTACACCTTC
-	TRBD2	TRBV7-2	TRBJ2-7	CASSHRSGRAYEQYF	TGTGCCAGCAGCCACCGGAGCGGGAGGGCCTACGAGCAGTACTTC
-	-	TRBV2	TRBJ1-1	CASSEARGTEAFF	TGTGCCAGCAGTGAGGCTCGGGGCACTGAAGCTTTCTTT
-	-	TRBV7-2	TRBJ2-5	CASSLGVHFQETQYF	TGTGCCAGCAGCTTAGGTGTACACTTCCAAGAGACCCAGTACTTC
-	TRBD2	TRBV19	TRBJ2-3	CASSLSGRSTDTQYF	TGTGCCAGTAGTCTAAGCGGGAGGAGCACAGATACGCAGTATTTT
-	TRBD2	TRBV6-1	TRBJ2-3	CASASGGAGADTQYF	TGTGCCAGCGCTAGCGGGGGGGCTGGCGCAGATACGCAGTATTTT
-	-	TRBV10-2	TRBJ1-5	CASSESTGQPQHF	TGCGCCAGCAGTGAGTCGACCGGGCAGCCCCAGCATTTT
-	-	TRBV11-2	TRBJ1-2	CASSLGPGTDGYTF	TGTGCCAGCAGCTTGGGTCCCGGGACGGATGGCTACACCTTC
-	TRBD1	TRBV6-4	TRBJ2-3	CASSGQGATDTQYF	TGTGCCAGCAGTGGACAGGGGGCGACAGATACGCAGTATTTT
-	TRBD2	TRBV6-5	TRBJ2-7	CASRLAGASYEQYF	TGCGCCAGCAGGCTAGCGGGGGCCTCCTACGAGCAGTACTTC
few	-	TRBV10-3	TRBJ1-2	CAISIGTGGYGYTF	TGTGCCATCAGTATAGGGACGGGCGGCTATGGCTACACCTTC